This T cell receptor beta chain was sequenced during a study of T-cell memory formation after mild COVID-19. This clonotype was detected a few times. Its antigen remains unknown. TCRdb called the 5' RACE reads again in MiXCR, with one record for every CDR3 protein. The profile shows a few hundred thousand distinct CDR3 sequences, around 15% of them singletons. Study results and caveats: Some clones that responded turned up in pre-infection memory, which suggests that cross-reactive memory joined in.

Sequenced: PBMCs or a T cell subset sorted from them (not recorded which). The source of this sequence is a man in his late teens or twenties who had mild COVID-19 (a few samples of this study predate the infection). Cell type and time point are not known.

CDR3 bases: TGCAGCGTTGACCGGGACCGGGGCACCATATATTTT. This sequence encodes CSVDRDRGTIYF. The chain employs TRBV29-1 and TRBJ1-3; D perhaps matches TRBD1 (5 bases). Germline V gene sequence: CDR1 SQVTM, CDR2 ANQGSEA. The CDR3 covers 12 residues. Trimming removed 3 bases at V and 9 bases at J, with 12 bases between.